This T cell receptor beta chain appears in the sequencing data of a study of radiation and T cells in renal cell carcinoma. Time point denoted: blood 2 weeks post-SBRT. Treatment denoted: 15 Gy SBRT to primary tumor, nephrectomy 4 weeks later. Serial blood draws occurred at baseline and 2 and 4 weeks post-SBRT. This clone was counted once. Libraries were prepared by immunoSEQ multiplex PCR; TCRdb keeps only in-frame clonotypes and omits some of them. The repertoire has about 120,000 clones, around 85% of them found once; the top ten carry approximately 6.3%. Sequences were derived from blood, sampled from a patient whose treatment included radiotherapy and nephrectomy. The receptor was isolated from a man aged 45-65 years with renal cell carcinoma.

CDR3 residues: CAIGAGQARGEQFF. CDR3 nucleotide sequence: TGTGCCATCGGGGCAGGCCAAGCACGGGGTGAGCAGTTCTTC. This chain links TRBV10-3 with TRBJ2-1; D tentatively fits TRBD1 or TRBD2 (5 bases each). V was trimmed by 8 bases and J by 9 bases, leaving 20 bases between them. This CDR3 region has 14 residues. CDR1 ENHRY and CDR2 SYGVKD come from the germline V gene.